The next 20 T cell receptor beta chains were all read from a single sample in a study of blood T cell repertoires in COVID-19. Assay used: immunoSEQ multiplex PCR; TCRdb lists only in-frame clones, some missing. The sample has some 78,000 clones, around 80% seen once. The specimen sequenced was peripheral blood. These receptors came from a man in his 60s with active or convalescent COVID-19.

This chain links TRBV6-5 with TRBJ2-1, with D maybe TRBD2 (7 bases). The germline gives CDR1 MNHEY, CDR2 SVGAGI. V was pared by 5 bases and J by 4 bases, with 9 bases between. The CDR3 is 13 amino acids. CDR3 in amino acids: CASSRGGYNEQFF. Written as DNA, the CDR3 is TGTGCCAGCAGTAGGGGGGGATACAATGAGCAGTTCTTC.

This clone has just a few counts. This sequence joins TRBV29-1 and TRBJ2-7; D remains ambiguous. Trimming shortened V by 4 bases and J by 1 base, and 11 bases separated the two germline ends. Germline V gene lookup returns CDR1 SQVTM and CDR2 ANQGSEA. The CDR3 has 13 amino acids. The CDR3 protein is CSVVINISYEQYF. DNA of the CDR3: TGCAGCGTTGTTATTAACATATCCTACGAGCAGTACTTC.

V and J are TRBV2 and TRBJ1-2; 10 bases agree with TRBD1. The CDR3 contains 13 residues. The J segment lost 6 bases and the V segment lost 5 bases, leaving 3 bases of the junction unmatched. Per germline, CDR1 SNHLY and CDR2 FYNNEI. CDR3 region: CASSSGQGHGYTF. The CDR3 nucleotides read TGTGCCAGCAGTTCGGGACAGGGGCATGGCTACACCTTC.

The chain combines TRBV30 with TRBJ1-4, with a weak D call TRBD1 (6 bases). V gave up 3 bases and J gave up 3 bases, with 8 bases separating them. Germline loops: CDR1 GTSNPN, CDR2 SVGIG (reference sequence). The CDR3 length is 13 residues. The CDR3 DNA sequence: TGTGCCTGGAGAGGACAGCCTAATGAAAAACTGTTTTTT. It codes for CAWRGQPNEKLFF. Supplemented by reference TRBV30 and TRBJ1-4, the full variable domain reads SQTIHQWPATLVQPVGSPLSLECTVEGTSNPNLYWYRQAAGRGLQLLFYSVGIGQISSEVPQNLSASRPQDRQFILSSKKLLLSDSGFYLCAWRGQPNEKLFFGSGTQLSVL.

This chain uses TRBV4-3 with TRBJ2-7; D uncertain. Between the trimmed V and J ends, which lost 0 bases and 6 bases, there was a span of 9 bases. Germline CDR1 and CDR2: LGHNA and YSLEER. The CDR3 is made up of 13 amino acids. The CDR3 DNA reads TGCGCCAGCAGCCAAGATCTCAGAAGCGAGCAGTACTTC. Protein: CASSQDLRSEQYF.

The chain links TRBV7-8 to TRBJ2-1; a weak D match, TRBD1 (6 bases). CDR3 length equals 16 residues. Germline V gives CDR1 SGHVS, CDR2 FQNEAQ. V lost 2 bases and J 0 bases, leaving 11 bases between the germline ends. The CDR3 DNA sequence: TGTGCCAGCAGCTTACGCGACAGGAGCTCCTACAATGAGCAGTTCTTC. This gives the protein CASSLRDRSSYNEQFF.

The chain is built from TRBV3-1 (or the pseudogene TRBV3-2) and TRBJ1-4, with TRBD1 matching over 9 bases. Germline V gene lookup returns CDR1 LGHDT and CDR2 YNNKEL (reference sequence). The CDR3 is 12 amino acids. The V segment lost 11 bases and the J segment 8 bases; nucleotides outside the gene matches: 6. CDR3 residues: CASTGGEEKLFF. As DNA, the CDR3 is TGTGCCTCTACAGGGGGCGAGGAAAAACTGTTTTTT.

V gene TRBV6-2 or TRBV6-3 combines with J gene TRBJ1-5; 9 nucleotides line up with TRBD1. Germline values: CDR1 MNHEY, CDR2 SVGEGT. This CDR3 is built from 13 residues. The J segment lost 7 bases and the V segment lost 6 bases, leaving 4 bases of the junction unmatched. The CDR3 sequence: CASSEQGAQPQHF. The CDR3 DNA is TGTGCCAGCAGCGAACAGGGGGCCCAGCCCCAGCATTTT.

V usage is TRBV10-3 and J usage is TRBJ2-6; tentatively, D is TRBD1 (7 bases). Germline V gene data show CDR1 as ENHRY and CDR2 as SYGVKD. The CDR3 has 16 amino acids. Trimming took off 6 bases at V and 0 bases at J, with 12 bases between the two ends. For the CDR3, the DNA is TGTGCCATCAGCAGGGGGGAGTTCTCTGGGGCCAACGTCCTGACTTTC. It is translated as CAISRGEFSGANVLTF.

This chain links TRBV10-3 with TRBJ1-6; the D gene is possibly TRBD1 (6 bases). The germline CDR1 and CDR2 sequences are ENHRY and SYGVKD. The V end was cut by 10 bases, the J end by 6 bases, with 16 bases between. The CDR3 is 14 amino acids. CDR3 sequence reads: CATGHGTTNSPLHF. CDR3 coding DNA: TGTGCCACCGGTCACGGGACAACTAATTCACCCCTCCACTTT.

J is TRBJ2-3 and V is TRBV30; D possibly corresponds to TRBD2 (7 bases). Germline CDR1 reads GTSNPN; CDR2 reads SVGIG (reference sequence). This CDR3 is 14 amino acids long. Trimming stripped 0 bases from V and 4 bases from J, with 11 bases between. The CDR3 sequence: CAWSVGGDADTQYF. The CDR3 DNA sequence: TGTGCCTGGAGTGTAGGGGGGGACGCAGATACGCAGTATTTT.

The chain has TRBV5-4 and TRBJ2-2; D is perhaps TRBD1 (6 bases). Trimming shortened V by 10 bases and J by 5 bases, and 21 bases separated the two germline ends. The germline gives CDR1 SGHNT, CDR2 YYREEE (reference sequence). This CDR3 comprises 15 residues. The CDR3 sequence is CAEAPQQGVTGELFF. The CDR3 DNA sequence: TGTGCCGAGGCGCCCCAACAGGGTGTAACCGGGGAGCTGTTTTTT. Full variable domain (outside the CDR3, taken from reference TRBV5-4 and TRBJ2-2): ETGVTQSPTHLIKTRGQQVTLRCSSQSGHNTVSWYQQALGQGPQFIFQYYREEENGRGNFPPRFSGLQFPNYSSELNVNALELDDSALYLCAEAPQQGVTGELFFGEGSRLTVL.

The CDR3 sequence: CASSQVGTAGNTIYF. In nucleotides, the CDR3 is TGTGCCAGCAGCCAAGTTGGGACAGCTGGAAACACCATATATTTT. The chain combines TRBV4-2 with TRBJ1-3; 7 bases fit TRBD1. This CDR3 comprises 15 residues. Germline lookup yields CDR1 LGHNA and CDR2 YNFKEQ. Trimming removed 1 base from V and 2 bases from J; junction bases left unmatched: 2.

The V gene is TRBV4-2, the J gene TRBJ2-3; 10 positions match TRBD2. J gave up 5 bases and V 0 bases, and 8 bases lay outside the gene matches. The V gene's germline CDR1 is LGHNA and CDR2 YNFKEQ. This CDR3 is 17 amino acids long. This chain's CDR3 is CASSQDSLAGAEDTQYF. DNA for the CDR3: TGTGCCAGCAGCCAAGACTCTCTAGCGGGGGCGGAAGATACGCAGTATTTT.

V is TRBV5-8 and J is TRBJ1-4; D ambiguous. Germline lookup yields CDR1 SGHTS and CDR2 YDEGEE. Trimming pared 4 bases from V and 0 bases from J, leaving 10 bases between. The CDR3 is made up of 15 amino acids. In DNA, the CDR3 is TGTGCCAGCAGCCAACCGGGTGCAACTAATGAAAAACTGTTTTTT. This encodes CASSQPGATNEKLFF.

The rearrangement uses TRBV5-1 and TRBJ1-1; 7 bases map to TRBD1. The germline V gene has CDR1 SGHRS and CDR2 YFSETQ. V shed 4 bases, J shed 4 bases, and the junction held 7 bases outside the gene matches. This CDR3 comprises 14 residues. Here the CDR3 DNA reads TGCGCCAGCAGCGTCCGGGACAGTCCCACTGAAGCTTTCTTT. The encoded protein is CASSVRDSPTEAFF.

This chain links TRBV21-1 with TRBJ2-7; TRBD1, the table's D call, was not compared with the DNA. TRBV21-1 is a pseudogene. This CDR3 region has 15 residues. CDR3 protein: CASSTPEQGVYEQYF. CDR3 in DNA: TGTGCCAGCAGCACCCCCGAACAGGGGGTCTACGAGCAGTACTTC.

CDR3 residues: CASSEDRSYGYTF. In DNA form, the CDR3 reads TGTGCCAGCAGTGAGGACAGGAGCTATGGCTACACCTTC. V gene TRBV6-1 combines with J gene TRBJ1-2; 7 bases match TRBD1. V gave up 3 bases and J gave up 4 bases; unmatched junction bases: 2. Germline CDR1 MNHNS, CDR2 SASEGT. The CDR3 extends over 13 amino acids.

The chain is built from TRBV5-6 and TRBJ2-5, with a tentative D call TRBD2 (5 bases). Germline V lookup: CDR1 SGHDT, CDR2 YYEEEE. Trimming took 0 bases from V and 9 from J, leaving 12 bases between them. This CDR3 has 13 amino acids. CDR3 amino acids: CASSLAGPGAQYF. CDR3 coding DNA: TGTGCCAGCAGCTTGGCCGGGCCCGGGGCCCAGTACTTC.

V usage is TRBV11-3 and J usage is TRBJ2-1; 8 positions match TRBD2. Germline V gives CDR1 SGHNT, CDR2 YENEEA. The ends lost 1 base at V and 6 bases at J; junction bases unmatched: 8. This CDR3 is 16 amino acids long. The CDR3 nucleotides are TGTGCCAGCAGCTTAGGGGGGACTAGAGGGGCCAATGAGCAGTTCTTC. It encodes CASSLGGTRGANEQFF.